A selection of T cell receptor beta chains follows, all from one sample in a study of OX40 agonist ivuxolimab in advanced cancers. Clones were read by immunoSEQ multiplex PCR, and TCRdb kept only the in-frame ones, dropping some. The data hold roughly 18,000 clones, with around 70% observed a single time. The sequences come from CD4+ or CD8+ T cells sorted from blood, collected in a trial of the OX40 agonist ivuxolimab. Receptors were obtained from an adult with an advanced solid tumor such as melanoma, head and neck, liver or kidney cancer. Both conserved end residues are part of each CDR3. D genes are given only for firm matches. A clone size is listed for some rows: how often the clone was seen (once, few, many), or a class if it is expanded.

D gene,J gene,CDR3 length,V gene,clone size,CDR3 protein,CDR3 DNA
NA,TRBJ2-5,13,TRBV4-3,NA,CARRRGNQETQYF,TGCGCCAGGAGGAGGGGCAACCAAGAGACCCAGTACTTC
NA,TRBJ2-7,11,TRBV27,NA,CASSFGVEQYF,TGTGCCAGCAGTTTCGGAGTCGAGCAGTACTTC
NA,TRBJ2-7,11,TRBV11-2,medium-sized,CASSALAEQYF,TGTGCCAGCAGCGCGTTAGCCGAGCAGTACTTC
NA,TRBJ2-1,15,TRBV28,NA,CASSLHTSSYNEQFF,TGTGCCAGCAGTTTACACACTAGCTCCTACAATGAGCAGTTCTTC
TRBD1,TRBJ2-7,16,TRBV19,NA,CASSVPIGQGSYEQYF,TGTGCCAGTAGTGTACCGATCGGACAGGGGAGTTACGAGCAGTACTTC
NA,TRBJ2-7,13,TRBV6-6,NA,CASTRGEPLEQYF,TGTGCCAGCACCAGGGGGGAGCCTCTCGAGCAGTACTTC
TRBD2,TRBJ2-3,19,TRBV23-1,NA,CASSHPPNETSGSTDTQYF,TGCGCCAGCAGTCACCCCCCGAACGAGACTAGCGGAAGCACAGATACGCAGTATTTT
NA,TRBJ1-6,14,TRBV5-4,NA,CASSLGTVYSPLHF,TGTGCCAGCAGCCTAGGGACCGTTTATTCACCCCTCCACTTT
NA,TRBJ2-5,13,TRBV9,NA,CASSVGDLGTQYF,TGTGCCAGCAGCGTAGGGGACCTCGGGACCCAGTACTTC
TRBD2,TRBJ2-7,16,TRBV5-4,NA,CASSSGMASGSYEQYF,TGTGCCAGCAGCAGCGGGATGGCTAGCGGATCCTACGAGCAGTACTTC
TRBD1,TRBJ2-7,17,TRBV27,NA,CASSPLTGADYSYEQYF,TGTGCCAGCAGTCCGTTGACAGGGGCCGATTACTCCTACGAGCAGTACTTC
TRBD1,TRBJ1-6,14,TRBV5-1,NA,CASSPGTGFPPLHF,TGCGCCAGCAGCCCGGGGACAGGCTTTCCACCCCTCCACTTT
TRBD2,TRBJ2-2,17,TRBV10-3,NA,CAISSSTGLAATGELFF,TGTGCCATCAGTTCGAGCACGGGACTAGCGGCCACCGGGGAGCTGTTTTTT
NA,TRBJ2-7,15,TRBV27,NA,CASADGSSAYYEQYF,TGTGCCAGCGCCGACGGGTCTTCGGCATACTACGAGCAGTACTTC
TRBD2,TRBJ2-1,15,TRBV27,NA,CASAPGTSGGYEQFF,TGTGCCAGCGCCCCCGGGACTAGCGGAGGGTATGAGCAGTTCTTC
TRBD1,TRBJ2-3,13,TRBV28,NA,CASSLTGADTQYF,TGTGCCAGCAGTTTAACAGGGGCAGATACGCAGTATTTT
NA,TRBJ2-1,18,TRBV7-2,NA,CASSPPSVLAIWRCEQFF,TGTGCCAGCAGCCCACCTTCGGTACTAGCCATTTGGCGATGTGAGCAGTTCTTC
NA,TRBJ1-2,14,TRBV28,NA,CASSLAGSNYGYTF,TGTGCCAGCAGTTTGGCAGGCTCTAACTATGGCTACACCTTC
NA,TRBJ2-7,13,TRBV7-9,NA,CASSGDIAYEQYF,TGTGCCAGCAGCGGGGACATAGCCTACGAGCAGTACTTC
NA,TRBJ2-5,15,TRBV9,medium-sized,CASSLQDHPGETQYF,TGTGCCAGCAGCTTACAGGACCATCCGGGGGAGACCCAGTACTTC
NA,TRBJ2-3,14,TRBV7-3,NA,CASSFGSGTDTQYF,TGTGCCAGCAGCTTTGGTAGCGGCACAGATACGCAGTATTTT
TRBD2,TRBJ2-3,18,TRBV18,once,CASSPGLAGAEVSDTQYF,TGTGCCAGCTCGCCGGGACTAGCGGGAGCCGAAGTTTCTGATACGCAGTATTTT
TRBD2,TRBJ2-2,18,TRBV11-2,NA,CASSLDFGLAENTGELFF,TGTGCCAGCAGCTTAGACTTTGGACTAGCGGAGAACACCGGGGAGCTGTTTTTT
NA,TRBJ1-1,15,TRBV6-5,NA,CASSYSGLGDTEAFF,TGTGCCAGCAGTTACTCCGGGTTAGGGGACACTGAAGCTTTCTTT
NA,TRBJ2-7,14,TRBV27,NA,CASSLRDETYEQYF,TGTGCCAGCAGTTTAAGGGACGAGACCTACGAGCAGTACTTC
NA,TRBJ1-2,15,TRBV11-2,NA,CASSPRGAGLDGYTF,TGTGCCAGCAGCCCACGGGGGGCCGGCTTGGATGGCTACACCTTC
NA,TRBJ2-7,13,TRBV6-5,few,CASSYSNQDEQYF,TGTGCCAGCAGTTACTCGAATCAAGACGAGCAGTACTTC
TRBD1,TRBJ1-4,15,TRBV11-2,NA,CASSSRQGSEEKLFF,TGTGCCAGCAGCTCCAGACAGGGGTCGGAGGAAAAACTGTTTTTT
TRBD1,TRBJ2-7,14,TRBV4-1,NA,CASSQEDRVYEQYF,TGCGCCAGCAGCCAAGAGGACAGGGTCTACGAGCAGTACTTC
NA,TRBJ1-1,13,TRBV7-9,NA,CASSPSMNTEAFF,TGTGCCAGCAGCCCCAGCATGAACACTGAAGCTTTCTTT
TRBD2,TRBJ2-7,15,TRBV15,medium-sized,CATSTGLAGAYEQYF,TGTGCCACCAGCACCGGACTAGCGGGAGCCTACGAGCAGTACTTC
NA,TRBJ2-2,14,TRBV10-2,NA,CASSDTLTGGELFF,TGCGCCAGCAGTGACACCTTGACAGGCGGGGAGCTGTTTTTT
NA,TRBJ2-7,12,TRBV6-6,NA,CASSLGGYEQYF,TGTGCCAGCAGTTTGGGGGGCTACGAGCAGTACTTC
TRBD1,TRBJ2-7,14,TRBV28,NA,CASTDTGGRYEQYF,TGTGCCAGCACCGACACAGGGGGAAGGTACGAGCAGTACTTC
NA,TRBJ1-1,9,TRBV2,few,CASREEAFF,TGTGCCAGCCGGGAGGAAGCTTTCTTT
TRBD1,TRBJ2-5,13,TRBV5-3,NA,CASSPQGDETQYF,TGTGCCAGCAGCCCCCAGGGGGACGAGACCCAGTACTTC
TRBD1,TRBJ1-2,16,TRBV27,NA,CASSLRSSTGGYGYTF,TGTGCCAGCAGTTTACGCTCATCGACAGGGGGGTATGGCTACACCTTC
TRBD1,TRBJ1-1,16,TRBV4-1,few,CASSPRQGGMNTEAFF,TGCGCCAGCAGCCCACGACAGGGGGGCATGAACACTGAAGCTTTCTTT